These 30 T cell receptor beta chains originate from one sample sequenced in a study of T-cell memory formation after mild COVID-19. TCRdb reprocessed the 5' RACE reads with MiXCR, giving one entry per CDR3 protein. The sample includes 35,000 to 40,000 distinct CDR3 sequences, 5% to 7% seen only once; the top ten take 0.81%. Material: PBMCs or a T cell subset sorted from them (not recorded which). These receptors were obtained from an adult who had mild COVID-19 (a few samples of this study predate the infection). Cell type and time point are not known.

This clonotype was seen many times. The chain joins TRBV12-3 or TRBV12-4 to TRBJ2-2; D not certain. Trimming stripped 8 bases from V and 7 bases from J, with 14 bases between. This CDR3 is built from 13 residues. The CDR3 DNA reads as TGTGCCAGCGGACCTCAGGCTCACGGGGAGCTGTTTTTT. This translates into CASGPQAHGELFF.

This clonotype was seen ten or more times. The CDR3 spells CASSLAASGGLNEQFF. In nucleotides, the CDR3 is TGTGCCAGCAGCTTAGCTGCTAGCGGGGGACTCAATGAGCAGTTCTTC. The chain is built from TRBV7-2 and TRBJ2-1, with 10 bases aligning to TRBD2. CDR1 is SGHTA, CDR2 FQGNSA, per germline. After removal of 0 bases from V and 6 bases from J, the junction contained 5 bases not matched to a gene. This CDR3 is 16 amino acids long.

J is TRBJ2-2 and V is TRBV2; 10 positions agree with TRBD2. Losses at the gene ends were 5 bases for V and 5 bases for J; bases not matched to a gene: 5. Germline assignment: CDR1 SNHLY and CDR2 FYNNEI. This CDR3 comprises 15 residues. CDR3 DNA: TGTGCCAGCAGTTGGACTAGCGGATTTACCGGGGAGCTGTTTTTT. Translation: CASSWTSGFTGELFF.

This clonotype was recorded a few times. The chain uses TRBV19 and TRBJ1-1; D might be TRBD1 (5 bases). CDR3 length equals 17 residues. Between the trimmed V and J ends, which lost 5 bases and 6 bases, there was a span of 25 bases. The germline gives CDR1 LNHDA, CDR2 SQIVND (reference sequence). The CDR3 sequence: CASSFRRTRENMAEAFF. CDR3 DNA: TGTGCCAGTAGTTTCCGCCGGACACGAGAGAACATGGCTGAAGCTTTCTTT.

In its sample, this clonotype was seen many times. This chain links TRBV12-3 or TRBV12-4 with TRBJ2-3; tentative D call: TRBD1 (6 bases). The CDR3 length is 15 residues. The germline V and J ends were trimmed by 5 bases and 4 bases, with 16 bases remaining between them. The CDR3 DNA is TGTGCCAGCAGTGGACAGCCCAGGGGTCCAGATACGCAGTATTTT. Protein: CASSGQPRGPDTQYF.

This clonotype has ten or more counts. The genes are TRBV11-2 and TRBJ1-1; no firm D call. The V gene's germline CDR1 is SGHAT and CDR2 FQNNGV. V lost 6 bases and J lost 4, with 15 bases in between. The CDR3 loop spans 14 amino acids. In DNA, the CDR3 is TGTGCCAGCAGTTACAGTGGCCCCTCCACTGAAGCTTTCTTT. Translating it yields CASSYSGPSTEAFF.

This clonotype was counted ten times or more. The chain carries TRBV29-1 and TRBJ2-5; 12 nucleotides align to TRBD2. Germline V gene lookup returns CDR1 SQVTM and CDR2 ANQGSEA. The junction had 14 bases not matched to a gene; V was cut back by 7 bases and J by 2 bases. The CDR3 has 17 residues. CDR3 protein: CSAWTSGVQWGQETQYF. The CDR3 nucleotides are TGCAGCGCTTGGACTAGCGGGGTTCAGTGGGGGCAAGAGACCCAGTACTTC.

Ten or more counts support this clonotype. This chain joins TRBV10-2 and TRBJ1-5, with D uncertain. The V and J ends lost 4 bases and 9 bases respectively, with 13 bases between them. The V gene's germline CDR1 is WSHSY and CDR2 SAAADI. CDR3 length: 13 amino acids. The CDR3 DNA sequence: TGCGCCAGCAGTGTCGACGGGCCTACGCCCCAGCATTTT. This translates into CASSVDGPTPQHF.

The sample holds a few counts of this clonotype. V gene TRBV3-1 combines with J gene TRBJ2-1; TRBD2 aligns across 7 bases. The CDR3 runs 14 residues. Germline CDR1 is LGHDT and CDR2 is YNNKEL (reference sequence). Trimming took 2 bases from V and 4 from J; bases not matched to a gene: 2. The CDR3 loop is CASSQPGLYNEQFF. The CDR3 DNA follows: TGTGCCAGCAGCCAACCGGGACTATACAATGAGCAGTTCTTC.

This clonotype was seen more than once but under ten times. The chain uses TRBV7-9 and TRBJ2-6, with 7 bases fitting TRBD2. V shed 3 bases, J shed 1 base, and the junction held 3 bases outside the gene matches. Per germline, CDR1 SEHNR and CDR2 FQNEAQ (reference sequence). CDR3 length: 16 residues. CDR3: CASSFTRGSGANVLTF. The CDR3, as DNA: TGTGCCAGCAGCTTTACGCGGGGGTCTGGGGCCAACGTCCTGACTTTC.

This clonotype was seen many times. This chain joins TRBV5-1 and TRBJ2-3; 12 bases align to TRBD2. Germline CDR1 SGHRS, CDR2 YFSETQ. V dropped 6 bases and J dropped 2; count of bases not matched to a gene: 4. There are 15 residues in the CDR3. The CDR3 loop reads CASTGTSGSTDTQYF. DNA for the CDR3: TGCGCCAGCACCGGGACTAGCGGGTCCACAGATACGCAGTATTTT.

This clonotype was observed many times. The chain joins TRBV12-3 or TRBV12-4 to TRBJ2-7, with a possible D match to TRBD1 (6 bases). The CDR3 spans 15 residues. V dropped 3 bases and J dropped 6 bases, with 18 bases sitting between them. The CDR3, as DNA: TGTGCCAGCAGTTTTGACAGGCTGAGTCTTCCCGAGCAGTACTTC. It encodes CASSFDRLSLPEQYF.

The table lists this clonotype with many counts. The gene calls are TRBV3-1 and TRBJ2-5, with D tentatively TRBD1 (6 bases). Germline V lookup: CDR1 LGHDT, CDR2 YNNKEL (reference sequence). Trimming took off 2 bases at V and 2 bases at J, with 15 bases between the two ends. The CDR3 covers 16 residues. CDR3 nucleotide sequence: TGTGCCAGCAGCCAACCCCTCACAGGGCTTCAAGAGACCCAGTACTTC. Translation: CASSQPLTGLQETQYF.

This clonotype was seen many times. This chain links TRBV6-6 with TRBJ2-7; 11 bases are a match to TRBD2. CDR3 size: 15 residues. J was trimmed by 2 bases and V by 6 bases; bases with no gene match: 6. The germline gives CDR1 MNHNY, CDR2 SVGAGI (reference sequence). CDR3 in amino acids: CASRPGTSGAYEQYF. The CDR3 DNA reads TGTGCCAGCAGACCCGGGACTAGCGGAGCCTACGAGCAGTACTTC.

This clonotype was counted many times. The chain employs TRBV11-1 and TRBJ2-3; D remains ambiguous. Per germline, CDR1 SGHAT and CDR2 FQDESV (reference sequence). V was shortened by 5 bases and J by 3 bases, with 15 bases between the two germline ends. The CDR3 runs to 15 residues. CDR3: CASSPGSLGTDTQYF. The DNA of the CDR3 is TGTGCCAGCAGCCCCGGGTCCCTCGGGACAGATACGCAGTATTTT. Combining the CDR3 with reference TRBV11-1 and TRBJ2-3 gives the whole variable domain EAEVAQSPRYKITEKSQAVAFWCDPISGHATLYWYRQILGQGPELLVQFQDESVVDDSQLPKDRFSAERLKGVDSTLKIQPAELGDSAMYLCASSPGSLGTDTQYFGPGTRLTVL.

This clonotype was counted at least ten times. The CDR3 reads CASSLSSGRYNEQFF. CDR3 DNA sequence: TGTGCCAGCAGCTTATCCAGCGGGAGGTACAATGAGCAGTTCTTC. This sequence joins TRBV7-3 and TRBJ2-1; 9 nucleotides match TRBD2. The length of the CDR3 is 15 residues. J gave up 4 bases and V 2 bases, and 3 bases lay outside the gene matches. Germline V CDR1 and CDR2: SGHTA, FQGTGA.

This CDR3 is CASSFRGHNQPQHF. Written as DNA, the CDR3 is TGTGCCAGCAGTTTCCGGGGCCACAATCAGCCCCAGCATTTT. The chain recombines TRBV6-5 with TRBJ1-5; D might be TRBD1 (5 bases). The CDR3 totals 14 residues. In germline, CDR1 is MNHEY, CDR2 SVGAGI. Trimming removed 4 bases at V and 3 bases at J, with 10 bases between.

This clonotype appeared a few times. An end of the junction does not agree with germline; a read error may underlie this. The CDR3 sequence: CASSLMGGNEELFF. The CDR3 coding sequence is TGCGCCAGCAGCCTTATGGGGGGAAATGAAGAACTGTTTTTT. The rearrangement joins TRBV5-1 to TRBJ1-4; maybe TRBD1 (5 bases). This CDR3 region has 14 residues. Germline V gene sequence: CDR1 SGHRS, CDR2 YFSETQ. Together with reference TRBV5-1 and TRBJ1-4, the CDR3 gives the full variable domain: KAGVTQTPRYLIKTRGQQVTLSCSPISGHRSVSWYQQTPGQGLQFLFEYFSETQRNKGNFPGRFSGRQFSNSRSEMNVSTLELGDSALYLCASSLMGGNEELFFGSGTQLSVL.

This clonotype was observed at least ten times. V is TRBV28 and J is TRBJ2-3; D might be TRBD2 (7 bases). Germline V gives CDR1 MDHEN, CDR2 SYDVKM. Deletions cut 5 bases from V and 1 base from J, with 16 bases between. This CDR3 has 16 amino acids. The CDR3 DNA follows: TGTGCCAGCAGTGGGGGGGCAGCGTTGGGCACAGATACGCAGTATTTT. Translation gives CASSGGAALGTDTQYF.

V and J are TRBV18 and TRBJ2-7, with a tentative D call TRBD1 (6 bases). There are 15 residues in the CDR3. Trimming stripped 3 bases from V and 0 bases from J, with 12 bases between. Germline values: CDR1 KGHSH, CDR2 LQKENI. The CDR3 nucleotides read TGTGCCAGCTCACCGGACAGCTTGAGCTCCTACGAGCAGTACTTC. Protein product: CASSPDSLSSYEQYF.

The chain links TRBV11-1 to TRBJ2-3; TRBD1 matches 8 bases. V lost 6 bases to trimming and J lost 5 bases; unmatched junction nucleotides: 10. The CDR3 is 15 residues long. CDR1 is SGHAT and CDR2 is FQDESV in the germline V gene (reference sequence). The CDR3 protein is CASSNDRGIKDTQYF. The CDR3 region has the DNA TGTGCCAGCAGTAACGACAGGGGAATAAAAGATACGCAGTATTTT.

This clonotype showed up many times. The chain carries TRBV30 and TRBJ2-7, with 8 bases identical to TRBD1. Germline V gives CDR1 GTSNPN, CDR2 SVGIG (reference sequence). V gave up 3 bases and J gave up 6 bases; unmatched junction bases: 13. The length of the CDR3 is 15 residues. CDR3 in amino acids: CAWSSGGQISGEQYF. The CDR3 DNA follows: TGTGCCTGGAGCTCAGGGGGCCAAATATCGGGCGAGCAGTACTTC.

This clonotype was seen many times. The chain combines TRBV5-1 with TRBJ2-7; 7 nucleotides agree with TRBD1. Per germline, CDR1 SGHRS and CDR2 YFSETQ. Unmatched junction bases numbered 4, after V lost 4 bases and J lost 3 bases. The CDR3 runs 13 residues. For the CDR3, the DNA is TGCGCCAGCAGCGAACCAGGGGGCTACGAGCAGTACTTC. Translating gives CASSEPGGYEQYF.

This clonotype was recorded at least ten times. The chain employs TRBV16 and TRBJ2-7; D unresolved. Germline V gene lookup returns CDR1 KGHSY and CDR2 FQNENV. This CDR3 region has 12 residues. Trimming pared 3 bases from V and 4 bases from J, leaving 7 bases between. CDR3 in DNA: TGTGCCAGCAGCCAGTTGGGTTACGAGCAGTACTTC. Protein: CASSQLGYEQYF.

At least ten counts were recorded for this clonotype. The chain's CDR3 is CASSQGKGSRAEQFF. CDR3 coding DNA: TGTGCCAGCAGCCAAGGTAAAGGGAGCCGTGCTGAGCAGTTCTTC. This chain uses TRBV7-2 with TRBJ2-1; a weak D match, TRBD2 (5 bases). There are 15 residues in the CDR3. Trimming removed 5 bases from V and 9 bases from J, with 20 bases in between. Germline V gene lookup returns CDR1 SGHTA and CDR2 FQGNSA.

This clonotype has a count of ten or more. J is TRBJ1-5 and V is TRBV10-3; the D gene is possibly TRBD1 (6 bases). CDR3 length: 12 amino acids. V was pared by 10 bases and J by 4 bases, with 11 bases between. Germline V gene lookup returns CDR1 ENHRY and CDR2 SYGVKD. The CDR3 nucleotides read TGTGCCACCGACGACAGGAATCAGCCCCAGCATTTT. It yields the protein CATDDRNQPQHF.

This clonotype was detected many times. The V call is TRBV24-1, the J call TRBJ2-2, with TRBD2 identical over 7 bases. V shed 3 bases, J shed 6 bases, and the junction held 9 bases outside the gene matches. The length of the CDR3 is 16 residues. From germline, CDR1 is KGHDR and CDR2 SFDVKD. CDR3 DNA: TGTGCCACCAGTGATGGTTTAGGAGCGGGATCCGGGGAGCTGTTTTTT. Translated, it gives CATSDGLGAGSGELFF.

The chain has TRBV12-3 or TRBV12-4 and TRBJ2-6, with D perhaps TRBD2 (6 bases). This CDR3 is built from 15 residues. V gave up 3 bases and J gave up 0 bases, with 6 bases separating them. CDR3 sequence (DNA): TGTGCCAGCAGTTTCGGGAGCTCTGGGGCCAACGTCCTGACTTTC. Its translation: CASSFGSSGANVLTF.

This rearrangement joins TRBV12-5 to TRBJ2-3; 7 bases map to TRBD2. Losses at the gene ends were 4 bases for V and 7 bases for J; bases not matched to a gene: 5. Per the germline V gene, CDR1 is LGHNT and CDR2 is FRNRAP. The CDR3 extends over 13 amino acids. The CDR3 DNA reads as TGTGCTAGTGGTTCCGGGACTACCTATACGCAGTATTTT. It translates to CASGSGTTYTQYF.

This clonotype was recorded many times. CDR3: CASSLDRPGELFF. In DNA, the CDR3 is TGTGCCAGCAGCTTAGACAGGCCCGGGGAGCTGTTTTTT. V usage is TRBV7-2 and J usage is TRBJ2-2; a possible D gene is TRBD1 (5 bases). The CDR3 has 13 residues. V lost 1 base and J 6 bases, leaving 6 bases between the germline ends. Germline-derived CDR1 and CDR2 are SGHTA and FQGNSA.